A selection of T cell receptor beta chains follows, all from one sample in a study of blood T cells in healthy people across ages. TCRdb re-called the 5' RACE reads through MiXCR, storing one row per CDR3 protein. The data show more than 900,000 distinct CDR3 sequences, with approximately 26% seen just once and around 0.75% held by the top ten. The sample was also linked to a second study, of T cells of mothers and their children.

The sequenced sample was blood. The receptors were sampled from a girl aged 2 to 9 in good health. Each CDR3 is given with its conserved first and last residue. Each record gives: J gene, V gene, clone size, D gene, CDR3 DNA, CDR3 protein. D genes are given only for firm matches. Clone size is given for some rows only: seen once, a few or many times, or a class if the clone is expanded.

J gene: TRBJ1-5; V gene: TRBV28; clone size: many; D gene: TRBD1; CDR3 DNA: TGTGCCAGCAGTCCCCCGGGACAGCCCCGTAATAGCAATCAGCCCCAGCATTTT; CDR3 protein: CASSPPGQPRNSNQPQHF
J gene: TRBJ2-5; V gene: TRBV15; clone size: few; D gene: NA; CDR3 DNA: TGTGCCACCAGCAGAGATTTATGGCAGCAAGAGACCCAGTACTTC; CDR3 protein: CATSRDLWQQETQYF
J gene: TRBJ1-5; V gene: TRBV6-6; clone size: NA; D gene: TRBD1; CDR3 DNA: TGTGCCAGCATGGGGGGGACAGTCAGCAATCAGCCCCAGCATTTT; CDR3 protein: CASMGGTVSNQPQHF
J gene: TRBJ1-2; V gene: TRBV5-5; clone size: NA; D gene: NA; CDR3 DNA: TGTGCCAGCAGCTTGGGGATCTCCTATGGCTACACCTTC; CDR3 protein: CASSLGISYGYTF
J gene: TRBJ2-3; V gene: TRBV10-3; clone size: few; D gene: NA; CDR3 DNA: TGTGCCATCAGTGAGACAAATACGCAGTATTTT; CDR3 protein: CAISETNTQYF
J gene: TRBJ2-3; V gene: TRBV4-3; clone size: few; D gene: NA; CDR3 DNA: TGCGCCAGCAGCCAAGGGGATCTCAGCACAGATACGCAGTATTTT; CDR3 protein: CASSQGDLSTDTQYF
J gene: TRBJ2-7; V gene: TRBV7-8; clone size: NA; D gene: NA; CDR3 DNA: TGTGCCAGCAGCTTATTAGTGACCGACTTCCCCTACGAGCAGTACTTC; CDR3 protein: CASSLLVTDFPYEQYF
J gene: TRBJ1-4; V gene: TRBV2; clone size: few; D gene: NA; CDR3 DNA: TGTGCCAGCATCCTATACGGGTTGGAAGAAAAACTGTTTTTT; CDR3 protein: CASILYGLEEKLFF
J gene: TRBJ1-5; V gene: TRBV24-1; clone size: few; D gene: NA; CDR3 DNA: TGTGCCACCACCCCGTATGGAATTTATAGCAATCAGCCCCAGCATTTT; CDR3 protein: CATTPYGIYSNQPQHF
J gene: TRBJ2-3; V gene: TRBV29-1; clone size: few; D gene: TRBD2; CDR3 DNA: TGCAGCGTTGGGGGGACTAGCGAGGGATATACGCAGTATTTT; CDR3 protein: CSVGGTSEGYTQYF
J gene: TRBJ1-2; V gene: TRBV12-3/TRBV12-4; clone size: many; D gene: NA; CDR3 DNA: TGTGCCAGCAGTCGGACAGCCCTATGGGAAGACACCTTC; CDR3 protein: CASSRTALWEDTF
J gene: TRBJ1-2; V gene: TRBV29-1; clone size: NA; D gene: TRBD1; CDR3 DNA: TGCAGCGTTGAACCCAGGGGGCGATCAGACTATGGCTACACCTTC; CDR3 protein: CSVEPRGRSDYGYTF
J gene: TRBJ2-5; V gene: TRBV7-9; clone size: NA; D gene: TRBD2; CDR3 DNA: TGTGCCAGCAGCACCCTAGCGGGGGGGCCCCAAGAGACCCAGTACTTC; CDR3 protein: CASSTLAGGPQETQYF
J gene: TRBJ2-2; V gene: TRBV4-1; clone size: NA; D gene: TRBD2; CDR3 DNA: TGCGCCAGCAGCCAAGATGGGACTAGCGGGGTGGACACCGGGGAGCTGTTTTTT; CDR3 protein: CASSQDGTSGVDTGELFF